Listed here are 26 T cell receptor beta chains from one sample, sequenced in a study of cytomegalovirus exposure and HLA in healthy donors. Both 60 Vbeta primers and 13 Jbeta primers went into the PCR. The protocol was immunoSEQ multiplex PCR, while the TCRdb copy is restricted to in-frame clones and leaves out a portion. The profile shows about 98,000 clones, about 81% of them singletons. Sequencing input: PBMCs. These receptors were collected from a man in his forties or fifties in good health and CMV-seronegative.

The rearrangement joins TRBV7-2 to TRBJ1-1, with D tentatively TRBD1 (6 bases). CDR1 is SGHTA, CDR2 FQGNSA, per germline. The V end lost 6 bases, the J end lost 4 bases, and 15 bases lay between the germline ends. CDR3 size: 14 residues. The CDR3, as DNA: TGTGCCAGCAGGCCAGGGGCGTCTCGCACTGAAGCTTTCTTT. Translated, it gives CASRPGASRTEAFF.

The rearrangement links TRBV6-5 to TRBJ1-6; weak D call: TRBD1 (5 bases). Germline CDR1 reads MNHEY; CDR2 reads SVGAGI. This CDR3 comprises 16 residues. Trimming shortened V by 2 bases and J by 3 bases, and 11 bases separated the two germline ends. CDR3: CASSYGHSDYNSPLHF. CDR3 nucleotide sequence: TGTGCCAGCAGTTACGGACACTCTGACTATAATTCACCCCTCCACTTT.

V and J are TRBV29-1 and TRBJ1-1, with D perhaps TRBD1 (6 bases). There are 10 residues in the CDR3. V lost 7 bases and J 7 bases, leaving 10 bases between the germline ends. Per the germline V gene, CDR1 is SQVTM and CDR2 is ANQGSEA. In DNA, the CDR3 is TGCAGCGGGGGACACCTTGAAGCTTTCTTT. Its translation is CSGGHLEAFF.

CDR3 sequence (DNA): TGCAGCGTCCTTCTACGGACAACGAACACTGAAGCTTTCTTT. Translation: CSVLLRTTNTEAFF. The J gene is TRBJ1-1, the V gene TRBV29-1, with D tentatively TRBD1 (5 bases). This CDR3 has 14 amino acids. Trimming cost V 6 bases and J 1 base, with 15 bases left between them. Germline CDR1 is SQVTM and CDR2 is ANQGSEA.

The chain joins TRBV19 to TRBJ2-1; 11 bases fit TRBD2. With V trimmed by 8 bases and J by 5 bases, 8 bases remained unmatched. The CDR3 totals 15 residues. The germline V gene has CDR1 LNHDA and CDR2 SQIVND (reference sequence). This CDR3 reads CASWAGTSGNNEQFF. Written as DNA, the CDR3 is TGTGCCAGTTGGGCGGGGACTAGCGGAAACAATGAGCAGTTCTTC. The complete variable domain, with remaining parts taken from reference TRBV19 and TRBJ2-1, reads DGGITQSPKYLFRKEGQNVTLSCEQNLNHDAMYWYRQDPGQGLRLIYYSQIVNDFQKGDIAEGYSVSREKKESFPLTVTSAQKNPTAFYLCASWAGTSGNNEQFFGPGTRLTVL.

This chain connects TRBV7-9 to TRBJ1-1, with 7 bases identical to TRBD1. The CDR3 runs 15 residues. V lost 5 bases, J lost 0 bases, and 6 bases stayed unmatched. CDR1 and CDR2 from the germline V gene are SEHNR and FQNEAQ (reference sequence). The CDR3 sequence is CASSVSGTVNTEAFF. The CDR3 DNA follows: TGTGCCAGCAGCGTCTCTGGGACAGTGAACACTGAAGCTTTCTTT.

The CDR3 is CASSLEEGYYEQYF. The CDR3 coding sequence is TGCGCCAGCAGCTTGGAGGAGGGGTACTACGAGCAGTACTTC. J is TRBJ2-7 and V is TRBV5-1, with D tentatively TRBD2 (6 bases). The CDR3 is 14 residues long. V was pared by 0 bases and J by 3 bases, with 10 bases between. Germline V gene lookup returns CDR1 SGHRS and CDR2 YFSETQ.

This clone is a singleton in its sample. The chain recombines TRBV27 with TRBJ2-6, with D uncertain. Trimming took 5 bases from V and 0 from J, leaving 11 bases between them. The length of the CDR3 is 16 residues. Per the germline V gene, CDR1 is MNHEY and CDR2 is SMNVEV (reference sequence). CDR3 DNA sequence: TGTGCCAGCAGTGCAAGCGATTACTCTGGGGCCAACGTCCTGACTTTC. Translated, it gives CASSASDYSGANVLTF.

For the CDR3, the DNA is TGCGCCAGTCAGGGACTAGCGGTTGAAAATGAGCAGTTCTTC. Encoded protein: CASQGLAVENEQFF. The chain uses TRBV5-1 and TRBJ2-1; TRBD2 matches 11 bases. Looked up from germline, CDR1 is SGHRS and CDR2 is YFSETQ. With V trimmed by 8 bases and J by 7 bases, 8 bases remained unmatched. The CDR3 extends over 14 amino acids.

J is TRBJ2-1 and V is TRBV19; TRBD1 matches 10 bases. Germline assignment: CDR1 LNHDA and CDR2 SQIVND (reference sequence). V shed 7 bases and J 5 bases; nucleotides not matched to a gene: 11. The CDR3 spans 16 residues. As DNA, the CDR3 is TGTGCCAGTACCCCGAGGGACAGGGGCCCCCACAATGAGCAGTTCTTC. Its translation is CASTPRDRGPHNEQFF.

The rearrangement joins TRBV29-1 to TRBJ2-4; 13 nucleotides agree with TRBD2. Germline assignment: CDR1 SQVTM and CDR2 ANQGSEA. V trimming: 4 bases; J trimming: 14 bases; junction bases outside the gene matches: 5. The CDR3 contains 12 residues. CDR3 DNA: TGCAGCGTTGTACTAGCGGGGGGGTTCAAGTACTTC. Translation gives CSVVLAGGFKYF.

The chain employs TRBV11-3 and TRBJ2-2; D remains unclear. V lost 7 bases, J lost 1 base, and 13 bases lay in between. The CDR3 consists of 15 residues. Germline V CDR1 and CDR2: SGHNT, YENEEA. The CDR3 protein is CASTAGFGNTGELFF. Here the CDR3 DNA reads TGTGCCAGCACGGCAGGATTCGGGAACACCGGGGAGCTGTTTTTT.

This sequence joins TRBV5-5 and TRBJ2-7; 8 nucleotides line up with TRBD1. Trimming removed 0 bases from V and 3 bases from J; junction bases left unmatched: 8. Germline CDR1 is SGHKS and CDR2 is YYEKEE (reference sequence). The CDR3 is 16 residues long. The CDR3 sequence is CASSLDQGAVLYEQYF. As DNA, the CDR3 is TGTGCCAGCAGCTTGGACCAGGGGGCGGTCCTCTACGAGCAGTACTTC.

The chain employs TRBV10-3 and TRBJ2-2; 10 bases fit TRBD1. There are 16 residues in the CDR3. Trimming cost V 6 bases and J 6 bases; bases outside gene matches: 10. Germline CDR1 and CDR2: ENHRY and SYGVKD. The CDR3 nucleotides read TGTGCCATCAGCCTCTCCGGGACAGGGGTATCCGGGGAGCTGTTTTTT. It yields the protein CAISLSGTGVSGELFF.

V gene TRBV9 combines with J gene TRBJ2-5; 8 positions agree with TRBD2. V was pared by 2 bases and J by 2 bases, with 5 bases of the junction left unmatched. In germline, CDR1 is SGDLS, CDR2 YYNGEE. The CDR3 length is 15 residues. The DNA of the CDR3 is TGTGCCAGCAGCGTCAACGGGGGGGTGCAAGAGACCCAGTACTTC. Residues: CASSVNGGVQETQYF.

V and J are TRBV2 and TRBJ2-1; 8 bases map to TRBD1. With 11 bases clipped from V and 2 bases from J, the junction kept 5 bases outside the gene matches. The CDR3 spans 13 residues. Germline-derived CDR1 and CDR2 are SNHLY and FYNNEI. The CDR3 DNA follows: TGTGCCGGGGGACAGGCCACCTACAATGAGCAGTTCTTC. Residues: CAGGQATYNEQFF.

V usage is TRBV15 and J usage is TRBJ2-1, with D perhaps TRBD2 (6 bases). Trimming shortened V by 3 bases and J by 0 bases, and 9 bases separated the two germline ends. This CDR3 is built from 15 residues. CDR1 is LNHNV, CDR2 YYDKDF, per germline (reference sequence). The CDR3 region has the DNA TGTGCCACCAGCAGCGGAGCGGGCTCCTACAATGAGCAGTTCTTC. Its protein is CATSSGAGSYNEQFF.

The table lists this clone with a few counts. V gene TRBV6-4 combines with J gene TRBJ2-6; TRBD1 is a possible D gene (6 bases). Trimming stripped 4 bases from V and 0 bases from J, with 10 bases between. Germline loops: CDR1 MRHNA, CDR2 SNTAGT. The CDR3 has 16 residues. The CDR3 region is CASSGSGASGANVLTF. The CDR3 DNA reads TGTGCCAGCAGTGGATCAGGGGCCTCTGGGGCCAACGTCCTGACTTTC.

The chain employs TRBV5-1 and TRBJ2-7; D remains unclear. This CDR3 contains 14 residues. CDR1 SGHRS and CDR2 YFSETQ come from the germline V gene. The V end was cut by 4 bases, the J end by 3 bases, with 14 bases between. The CDR3 sequence is CASSITTPNYEQYF. Here the CDR3 DNA reads TGCGCCAGCAGCATAACTACCCCGAACTACGAGCAGTACTTC.

To note about this clone: The junction and the germline gene differ at one end; a read error may be behind it. This chain links TRBV7-9 with TRBJ2-3; 11 bases align to TRBD1. Germline-derived CDR1 and CDR2 are SEHNR and FQNEAQ (reference sequence). CDR3 length: 15 residues. CDR3 nucleotide sequence: TGTTCCAGCGGCCAGGACAGGGGGCTTGAGGATACGCAGTATTTT. The encoded protein is CSSGQDRGLEDTQYF.

The chain is built from TRBV7-2 and TRBJ1-2; a weak D match, TRBD1 (6 bases). Deletions cut 2 bases from V and 8 bases from J, with 18 bases between. This CDR3 comprises 15 residues. From germline, CDR1 is SGHTA and CDR2 FQGNSA. The CDR3 here is CASSLQGPGSGGYTF. CDR3 nucleotide sequence: TGTGCCAGCAGCTTACAGGGGCCCGGGTCGGGGGGCTACACCTTC.

This clone has only a few counts. The rearrangement uses TRBV4-3 and TRBJ2-2; TRBD1 matches 8 bases. V dropped 2 bases and J dropped 4; count of bases not matched to a gene: 6. Germline loops: CDR1 LGHNA, CDR2 YSLEER. This CDR3 contains 16 residues. The CDR3 protein is CASSQPQGAGTGELFF. CDR3 in DNA: TGCGCCAGCAGCCAACCTCAGGGGGCGGGCACCGGGGAGCTGTTTTTT.

The table lists this clone with a few counts. This chain connects TRBV4-3 to TRBJ1-1; 10 bases are shared with TRBD1. The CDR3 has 17 amino acids. Germline V lookup: CDR1 LGHNA, CDR2 YSLEER. The J segment lost 1 base and the V segment lost 4 bases, leaving 9 bases of the junction unmatched. CDR3 sequence: CASSRRTGGVKNTEAFF. CDR3 nucleotides: TGCGCCAGCAGCCGGCGGACAGGGGGTGTTAAGAACACTGAAGCTTTCTTT.

CDR3 DNA sequence: TGCGCCAGCAGCCAGGGGAACTCTGGGGCCAACGTCCTGACTTTC. Its protein is CASSQGNSGANVLTF. The rearrangement joins TRBV5-1 to TRBJ2-6; weak D call: TRBD1 (6 bases). Per the germline V gene, CDR1 is SGHRS and CDR2 is YFSETQ. This CDR3 is built from 15 residues. Trimming left V 4 bases short and J 0 bases short, with 8 bases between.

Note on this clone: Additional DNA sequences in this sample encode the identical CDR3. The gene calls are TRBV19 and TRBJ1-4, with D possibly TRBD1 on 5 matching bases. V shed 6 bases and J shed 3 bases, with 14 bases lying between them. The CDR3 covers 15 residues. The germline gives CDR1 LNHDA, CDR2 SQIVND (reference sequence). The CDR3 DNA is TGTGCCAGTAGGCAACGGGGGAATGCTAATGAAAAACTGTTTTTT. It codes for CASRQRGNANEKLFF.

The table lists this clone with a few counts. V and J are TRBV4-2 and TRBJ2-7, with TRBD1 identical over 7 bases. Trimming cost V 2 bases and J 0 bases; bases outside gene matches: 7. Germline CDR1 LGHNA, CDR2 YNFKEQ. The CDR3 is 16 amino acids. CDR3 amino acids: CASSQNRGRGSYEQYF. DNA for the CDR3: TGTGCCAGCAGCCAAAACAGGGGCAGGGGCTCCTACGAGCAGTACTTC.